This TCR beta chain comes out of a study of spatial heterogeneity in lung cancer. Trimming removed 4 bases at V and 0 bases at J, with 12 bases between. The CDR3 is made up of 15 amino acids. Germline V CDR1 and CDR2: SNHLY, FYNNEI. Time point specified: sample taken at primary tumor resection. TCRdb re-called the 5' RACE reads through MiXCR, storing one row per CDR3 protein. The sample has some 44,000 distinct CDR3 sequences, roughly 13% seen once. This TCR was sampled from a male donor with early-stage non-small cell lung cancer. The sequencing here drew on PBMCs, taken at surgery. The genes are TRBV2 and TRBJ1-1; D perhaps matches TRBD1 (5 bases). The CDR3 reads CASSGQGIMNTEAFF. CDR3 nucleotides: TGTGCCAGCAGTGGGCAGGGCATCATGAACACTGAAGCTTTCTTT.